This T cell receptor (beta chain) was documented in a study of breast tumors, draining lymph nodes, adjacent tissues. Points from the study as a whole: Tumor TCR diversity was below lymph nodes but above nontumor tissue. Data fit most tumor T cells coming from lymph node, expanding in tumor. The lymph node origin of tumor T cells was framed as consistent with a hypothesis, not demonstrated.

Each CDR3 protein gets one entry after TCRdb re-called the multiplex PCR reads with MiXCR. The sample lists fewer than 300,000 distinct CDR3 sequences, roughly 32% occurring once. The count of this clonotype is one. Its target is not known. Samples came from axillary lymph nodes draining the breast cancer. This CDR3 spans 13 amino acids. Germline CDR1 and CDR2: SQVTM and ANQGSEA. V shed 7 bases, J shed 9 bases, and the junction held 5 bases outside the gene matches. Sample: axillary lymph node tissue. The J gene is TRBJ2-1, the V gene TRBV29-1; TRBD2 matches 14 bases. The origin of this receptor is a female donor with breast cancer. Some clones in this sample may be carry-over from other donors' samples. CDR3 nucleotides: TGCAGCGCGCCGGGACTAGCGGGAGCTGAGCAGTTCTTC. Its translation: CSAPGLAGAEQFF.